A single sample is the source of the 3 T cell receptor beta chains below, sequenced in a study of shared clonotypes between healthy human individuals. TCRdb keeps only in-frame clones here, not all; method: immunoSEQ multiplex PCR. Of 2 million to 2.5 million clones listed, 85% to 95% are singletons. Sequenced material: naive CD4+ T cells from PBMCs. The sample's subset: CD45RA+ positively selected. The source is a man aged 18 to 35 in good health. Some clones in this sample may be carry-over from other donors' samples.

The chain is built from TRBV29-1 and TRBJ1-1; D unresolved. V was cut by 6 bases and J by 0 bases, with 17 bases left in between. The V gene's germline CDR1 is SQVTM and CDR2 ANQGSEA. The CDR3 has 15 amino acids. CDR3 bases: TGCAGCGTCCCCAGGTCTGCCGGCATGAACACTGAAGCTTTCTTT. It encodes CSVPRSAGMNTEAFF. The complete variable domain, with remaining parts taken from reference TRBV29-1 and TRBJ1-1, reads SAVISQKPSRDICQRGTSLTIQCQVDSQVTMMFWYRQQPGQSLTLIATANQGSEATYESGFVIDKFPISRPNLTFSTLTVSNMSPEDSSIYLCSVPRSAGMNTEAFFGQGTRLTVV.

CDR3 in amino acids: CASSKGDPRRDTPYEQYF. The DNA of the CDR3 is TGTGCCAGCAGCAAAGGCGACCCCCGAAGAGACACCCCCTACGAGCAGTACTTC. The chain carries TRBV21-1 and TRBJ2-7; TRBD1, the D gene given by the table, was not confirmed from the DNA. TRBV21-1 is deemed a pseudogene. The length of the CDR3 is 18 residues.

V and J are TRBV15 and TRBJ2-3, with 9 bases matching TRBD1. The CDR3 has 15 residues. In germline, CDR1 is LNHNV, CDR2 YYDKDF (reference sequence). V lost 3 bases and J lost 4; bases outside the gene matches: 5. The CDR3 nucleotides read TGTGCCACCAGCAGGGGGGACAGGGCCCCAGATACGCAGTATTTT. Translated: CATSRGDRAPDTQYF. The full variable domain, in which reference TRBV15 and TRBJ2-3 provide the parts outside the CDR3, is DAMVIQNPRYQVTQFGKPVTLSCSQTLNHNVMYWYQQKSSQAPKLLFHYYDKDFNNEADTPDNFQSRRPNTSFCFLDIRSPGLGDTAMYLCATSRGDRAPDTQYFGPGTRLTVL.